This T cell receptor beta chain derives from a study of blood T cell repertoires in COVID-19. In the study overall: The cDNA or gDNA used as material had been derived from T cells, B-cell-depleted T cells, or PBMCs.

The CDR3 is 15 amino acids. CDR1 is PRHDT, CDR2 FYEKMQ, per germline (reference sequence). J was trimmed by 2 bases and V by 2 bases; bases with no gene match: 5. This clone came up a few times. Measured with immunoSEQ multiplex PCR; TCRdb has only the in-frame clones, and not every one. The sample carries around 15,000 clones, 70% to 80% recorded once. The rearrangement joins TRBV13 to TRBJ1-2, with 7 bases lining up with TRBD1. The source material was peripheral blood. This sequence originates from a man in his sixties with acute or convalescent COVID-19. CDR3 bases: TGTGCCAGCAGCTTAATGCACAGGGGAAACTATGGCTACACCTTC. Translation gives CASSLMHRGNYGYTF.